Here is one T cell receptor beta chain with its context. The antigen is unknown. This CDR3 is also generated by other DNA sequences in the sample. This sample stems from a study of tumour-infiltrating T cells in Burkitt lymphoma. Overall study: Repertoire clonality predicted overall and progression-free survival.

CDR1 is SGHTA, CDR2 FQGTGA, per germline. The length of the CDR3 is 14 residues. The V gene lost 5 bases and the J gene lost 4 bases, with 14 bases spanning the gap. Findings and limits, study-wide: Several public clonotypes recurred in numerous Burkitt lymphoma patients.

Data came from immunoSEQ multiplex PCR; TCRdb stores just in-frame clones and leaves some out. The top ten hold roughly 10% of the sample, which has about 2,300 clones, less than 15% seen once. This clonotype was obtained from a human donor with relapsed Burkitt lymphoma. The sample was tumor tissue from a relapse. V gene TRBV7-3 combines with J gene TRBJ1-1; weak D call: TRBD1 (6 bases). The CDR3 DNA follows: TGTGCCAGCAGCCCGGGGAGGGGGAGCACTGAAGCTTTCTTT. This sequence encodes CASSPGRGSTEAFF.